This TCR beta chain comes out of a study of T cells in Graves' hyperthyroidism and ophthalmopathy. Study-wide results and caveats: Clonotypes that were expanded in thyroid above 0.001 mostly appeared in blood too.

Worth noting for this clonotype: What it recognizes is unknown.

The CDR3 extends over 15 amino acids. The germline V gene encodes CDR1 MNHEY and CDR2 SVGEGT. V was pared by 2 bases and J by 9 bases, with 17 bases between. Amplified regions were TCR beta CDR3 sequences from RNA transcripts. In the first-round RT-PCR of the TCR CDR3, the HTBI primer set was used. TCRdb ran MiXCR on the multiplex PCR reads and lists one entry per CDR3 protein. The sample yields 450,000 to 650,000 distinct CDR3 sequences, 13% to 15% seen once. The receptor's source is a woman between 18 and 29 years old with Graves' ophthalmopathy. The sequencing sample was made of blood. V gene TRBV6-2 or TRBV6-3 combines with J gene TRBJ2-1; D gene uncertain. CDR3 sequence (DNA): TGTGCCAGCAGTTACGGTGTGTTTGGGAAAGGTGAGCAGTTCTTC. Amino acid sequence: CASSYGVFGKGEQFF.